The 2 T cell receptor beta chains listed next were all sequenced from one sample in a study of patients and donors after allogeneic stem cell transplantation (dated by TCRdb to 2018 to 2021). Libraries were constructed by RT-PCR. The sequencer listed for this sample is NextSeq 550. The raw public reads went through TCRdb reprocessing: fastp at Q25, MiXCR clone calling, in-frame beta chains kept. One record per CDR3 amino acid sequence lists the most common genes and DNA. The sample yields roughly 180,000 distinct CDR3 sequences; more than 35% were counted once. In total, the top ten clones hold approximately 30% of the sample. Sequencing used blood, either unsorted or a sorted T cell fraction (not recorded which). These receptors were obtained from a human donor who was either an allogeneic HSCT recipient or a stem cell or donor lymphocyte infusion donor (not recorded which). It is not recorded whose cells these are; they may come from a transplant donor.

The V gene is TRBV12-3 or TRBV12-4, the J gene TRBJ1-4, with 9 bases that match TRBD1. The CDR3 is made up of 15 amino acids. Trimming removed 6 bases from V and 8 bases from J; junction bases left unmatched: 10. CDR3 nucleotides: TGTGCCAGCAGCCCTATCGGGACAGGGTACGAAAAACTGTTTTTT. This gives the protein CASSPIGTGYEKLFF.

The chain uses TRBV18 and TRBJ1-4; D remains ambiguous. Germline V lookup: CDR1 KGHSH, CDR2 LQKENI. With 5 bases removed from V and 7 bases from J, the gap between germline ends came to 8 bases. The CDR3 is 12 residues long. CDR3 nucleotide sequence: TGTGCCAGCTCATTACCGTCTGAAAAACTGTTTTTT. Translation: CASSLPSEKLFF.